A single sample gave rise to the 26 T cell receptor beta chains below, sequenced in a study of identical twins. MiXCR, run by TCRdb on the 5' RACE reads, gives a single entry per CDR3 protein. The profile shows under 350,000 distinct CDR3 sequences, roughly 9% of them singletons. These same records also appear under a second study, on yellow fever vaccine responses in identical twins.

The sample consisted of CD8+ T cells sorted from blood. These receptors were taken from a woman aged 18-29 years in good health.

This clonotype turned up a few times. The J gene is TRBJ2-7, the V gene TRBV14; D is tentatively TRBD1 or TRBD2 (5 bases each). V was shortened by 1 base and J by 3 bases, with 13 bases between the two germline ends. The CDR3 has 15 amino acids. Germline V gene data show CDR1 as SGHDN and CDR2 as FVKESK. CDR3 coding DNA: TGTGCCAGCAGCCAAGTGACAGAGGGATTCTACGAGCAGTACTTC. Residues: CASSQVTEGFYEQYF.

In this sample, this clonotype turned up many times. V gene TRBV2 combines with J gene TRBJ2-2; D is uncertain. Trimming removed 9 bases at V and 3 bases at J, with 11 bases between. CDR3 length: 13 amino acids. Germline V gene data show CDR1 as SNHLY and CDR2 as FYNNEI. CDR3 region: CARTPLDTGELFF. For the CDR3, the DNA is TGTGCCAGGACACCGTTAGACACCGGGGAGCTGTTTTTT.

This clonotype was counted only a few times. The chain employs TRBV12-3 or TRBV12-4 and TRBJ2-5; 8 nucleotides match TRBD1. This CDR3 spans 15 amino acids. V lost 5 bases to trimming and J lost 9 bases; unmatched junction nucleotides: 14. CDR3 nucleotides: TGTGCCAGCAGTCCACGACAGGGGCAGACTCGGGCCCAGTACTTC. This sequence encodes CASSPRQGQTRAQYF.

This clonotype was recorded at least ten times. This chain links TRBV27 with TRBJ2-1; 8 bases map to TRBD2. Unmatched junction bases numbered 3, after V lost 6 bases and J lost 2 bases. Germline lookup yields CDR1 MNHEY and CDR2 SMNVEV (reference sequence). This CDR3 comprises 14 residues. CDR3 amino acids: CASSRGLAYNEQFF. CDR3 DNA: TGTGCCAGCAGCCGGGGACTAGCCTACAATGAGCAGTTCTTC.

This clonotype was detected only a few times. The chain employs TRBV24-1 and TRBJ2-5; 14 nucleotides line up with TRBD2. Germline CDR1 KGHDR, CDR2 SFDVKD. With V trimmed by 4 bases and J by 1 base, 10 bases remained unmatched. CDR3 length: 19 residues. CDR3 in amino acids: CATSDFGTSGSVAQETQYF. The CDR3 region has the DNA TGTGCCACCAGTGACTTCGGGACTAGCGGGAGTGTCGCCCAAGAGACCCAGTACTTC.

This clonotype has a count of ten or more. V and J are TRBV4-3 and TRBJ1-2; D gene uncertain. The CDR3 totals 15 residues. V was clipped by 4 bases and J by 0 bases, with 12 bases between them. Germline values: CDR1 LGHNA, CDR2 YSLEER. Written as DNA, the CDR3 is TGCGCCAGCAGCCCCTCGTCTCACTCTAACTATGGCTACACCTTC. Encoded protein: CASSPSSHSNYGYTF.

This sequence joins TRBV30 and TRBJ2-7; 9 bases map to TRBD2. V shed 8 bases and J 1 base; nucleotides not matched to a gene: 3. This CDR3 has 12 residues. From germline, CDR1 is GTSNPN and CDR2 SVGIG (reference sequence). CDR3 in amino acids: CARLAESYEQYF. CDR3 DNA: TGTGCCCGACTAGCGGAATCCTACGAGCAGTACTTC.

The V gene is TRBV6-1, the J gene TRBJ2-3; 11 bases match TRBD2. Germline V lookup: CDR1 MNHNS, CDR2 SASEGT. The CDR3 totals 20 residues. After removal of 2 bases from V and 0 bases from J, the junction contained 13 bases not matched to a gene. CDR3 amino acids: CASSELRGFTSGGSTDTQYF. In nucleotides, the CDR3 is TGTGCCAGCAGTGAATTGCGGGGCTTCACTAGCGGGGGCAGCACAGATACGCAGTATTTT.

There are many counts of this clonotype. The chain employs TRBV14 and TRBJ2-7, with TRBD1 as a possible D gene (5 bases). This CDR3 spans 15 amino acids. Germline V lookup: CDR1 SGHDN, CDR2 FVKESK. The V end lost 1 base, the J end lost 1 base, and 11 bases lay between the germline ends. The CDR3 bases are TGTGCCAGCAGCCAAGCGGAACAGGAGTCCTACGAGCAGTACTTC. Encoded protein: CASSQAEQESYEQYF.

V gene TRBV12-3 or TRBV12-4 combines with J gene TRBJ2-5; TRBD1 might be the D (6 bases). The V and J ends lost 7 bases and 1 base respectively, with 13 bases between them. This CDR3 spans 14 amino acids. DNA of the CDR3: TGTGCCAGCACCAGGACAGCTTTCCAAGAGACCCAGTACTTC. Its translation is CASTRTAFQETQYF.

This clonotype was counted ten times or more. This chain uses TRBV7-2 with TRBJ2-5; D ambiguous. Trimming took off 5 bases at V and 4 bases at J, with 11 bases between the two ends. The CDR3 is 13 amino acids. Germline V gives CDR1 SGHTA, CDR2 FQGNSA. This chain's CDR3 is CASSLFLGETQYF. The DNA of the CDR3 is TGTGCCAGCAGCCTTTTCCTGGGAGAGACCCAGTACTTC.

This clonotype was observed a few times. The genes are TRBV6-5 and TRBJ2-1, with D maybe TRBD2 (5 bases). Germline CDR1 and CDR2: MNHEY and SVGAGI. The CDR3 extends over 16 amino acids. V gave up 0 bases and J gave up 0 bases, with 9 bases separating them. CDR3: CASSYSHGDSYNEQFF. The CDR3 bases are TGTGCCAGCAGTTACTCACACGGGGACTCCTACAATGAGCAGTTCTTC.

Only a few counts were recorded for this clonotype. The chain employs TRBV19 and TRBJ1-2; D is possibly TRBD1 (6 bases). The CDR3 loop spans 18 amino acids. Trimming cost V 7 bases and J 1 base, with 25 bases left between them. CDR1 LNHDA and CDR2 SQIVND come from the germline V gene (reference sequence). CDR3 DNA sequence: TGTGCCAGTAAGGTCGATAATGCCAACAGGGTGCATAACTATGGCTACACCTTC. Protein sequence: CASKVDNANRVHNYGYTF.

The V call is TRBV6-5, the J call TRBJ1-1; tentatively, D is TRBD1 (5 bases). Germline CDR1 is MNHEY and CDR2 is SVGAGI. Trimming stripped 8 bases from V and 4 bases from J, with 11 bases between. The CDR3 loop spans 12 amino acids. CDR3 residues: CASGNGGTEAFF. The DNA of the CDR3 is TGTGCCAGCGGGAATGGGGGCACTGAAGCTTTCTTT.

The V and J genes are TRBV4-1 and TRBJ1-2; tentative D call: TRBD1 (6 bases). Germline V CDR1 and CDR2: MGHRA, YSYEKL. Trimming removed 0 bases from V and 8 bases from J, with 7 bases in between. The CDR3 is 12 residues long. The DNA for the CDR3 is TGCGCCAGCAGCCAAGAGGGGGGCGGCTACACCTTC. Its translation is CASSQEGGGYTF.

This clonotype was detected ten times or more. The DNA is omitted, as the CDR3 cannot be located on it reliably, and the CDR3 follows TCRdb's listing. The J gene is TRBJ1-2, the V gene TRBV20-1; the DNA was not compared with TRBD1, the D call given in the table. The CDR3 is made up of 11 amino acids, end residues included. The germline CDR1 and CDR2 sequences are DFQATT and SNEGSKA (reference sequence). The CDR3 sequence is CSAFGTGSPTF.

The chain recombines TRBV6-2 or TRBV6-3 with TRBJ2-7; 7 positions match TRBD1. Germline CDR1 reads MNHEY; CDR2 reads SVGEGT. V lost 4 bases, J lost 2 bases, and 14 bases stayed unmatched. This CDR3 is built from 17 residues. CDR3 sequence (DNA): TGTGCCAGCAGTTCCTTAAGGAGACAGGGCCCAACCTACGAGCAGTACTTC. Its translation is CASSSLRRQGPTYEQYF.

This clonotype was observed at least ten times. In DNA form, the CDR3 reads TGTGCCAGCAGCGTAGAAGGGGCTAATGAAAAACTGTTTTTT. Protein: CASSVEGANEKLFF. This sequence joins TRBV9 and TRBJ1-4; D is perhaps TRBD1 (5 bases). Trimming took off 0 bases at V and 3 bases at J, with 6 bases between the two ends. Germline V lookup: CDR1 SGDLS, CDR2 YYNGEE. CDR3 size: 14 residues.

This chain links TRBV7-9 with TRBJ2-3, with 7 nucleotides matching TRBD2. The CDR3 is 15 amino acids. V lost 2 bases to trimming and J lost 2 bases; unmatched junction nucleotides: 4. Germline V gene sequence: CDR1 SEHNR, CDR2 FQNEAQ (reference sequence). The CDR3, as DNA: TGTGCCAGCAGCTTAATGCGGGAGATCACAGATACGCAGTATTTT. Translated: CASSLMREITDTQYF. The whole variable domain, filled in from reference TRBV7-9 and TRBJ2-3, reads DTGVSQNPRHKITKRGQNVTFRCDPISEHNRLYWYRQTLGQGPEFLTYFQNEAQLEKSRLLSDRFSAERPKGSFSTLEIQRTEQGDSAMYLCASSLMREITDTQYFGPGTRLTVL.

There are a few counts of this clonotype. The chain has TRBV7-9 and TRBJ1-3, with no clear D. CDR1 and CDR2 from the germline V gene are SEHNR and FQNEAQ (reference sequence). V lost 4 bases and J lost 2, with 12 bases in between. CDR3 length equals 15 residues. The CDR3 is CASSSTGSAGNTIYF. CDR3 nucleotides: TGTGCCAGCAGCTCGACTGGGTCTGCTGGAAACACCATATATTTT. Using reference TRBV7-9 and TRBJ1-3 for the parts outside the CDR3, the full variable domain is DTGVSQNPRHKITKRGQNVTFRCDPISEHNRLYWYRQTLGQGPEFLTYFQNEAQLEKSRLLSDRFSAERPKGSFSTLEIQRTEQGDSAMYLCASSSTGSAGNTIYFGEGSWLTVV.

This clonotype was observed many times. The CDR3, as DNA: TGCGCCAGCAGTCGAGCAGGGAGGGCATCGGAGGAGACCCAGTACTTC. Residues: CASSRAGRASEETQYF. The chain links TRBV5-1 to TRBJ2-5, with TRBD2 identical over 7 bases. This CDR3 has 16 residues. J lost 5 bases, V lost 5 bases, and 15 bases had no gene match. CDR1 SGHRS and CDR2 YFSETQ come from the germline V gene.

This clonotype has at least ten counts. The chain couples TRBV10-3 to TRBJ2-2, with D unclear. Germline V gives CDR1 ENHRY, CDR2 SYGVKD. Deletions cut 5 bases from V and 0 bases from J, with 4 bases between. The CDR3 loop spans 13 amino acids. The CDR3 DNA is TGTGCCATCAGTTTCCCGAACACCGGGGAGCTGTTTTTT. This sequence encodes CAISFPNTGELFF.

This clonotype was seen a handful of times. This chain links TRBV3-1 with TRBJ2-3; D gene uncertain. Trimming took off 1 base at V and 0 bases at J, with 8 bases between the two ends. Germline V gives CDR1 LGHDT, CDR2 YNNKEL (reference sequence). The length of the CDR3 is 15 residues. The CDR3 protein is CASSQGAASTDTQYF. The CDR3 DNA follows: TGTGCCAGCAGCCAAGGGGCAGCTAGCACAGATACGCAGTATTTT.

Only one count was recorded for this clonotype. CDR3 in DNA: TGTGCCAGCAGGAGGACTAGCGGGGGGGCAGGTTGGGATACGCAGTATTTT. This codes for CASRRTSGGAGWDTQYF. This chain joins TRBV6-1 and TRBJ2-3; TRBD2 aligns across 15 bases. There are 17 residues in the CDR3. Looked up from germline, CDR1 is MNHNS and CDR2 is SASEGT. The V and J ends lost 6 bases and 6 bases, in that order; junction bases with no gene match: 10.

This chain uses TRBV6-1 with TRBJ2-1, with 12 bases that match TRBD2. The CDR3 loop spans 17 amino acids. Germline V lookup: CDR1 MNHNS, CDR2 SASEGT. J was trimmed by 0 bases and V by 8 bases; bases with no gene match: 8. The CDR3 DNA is TGTGCCAGCTTAGACGGACTAGCGGGATCCTCCTACAATGAGCAGTTCTTC. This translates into CASLDGLAGSSYNEQFF.

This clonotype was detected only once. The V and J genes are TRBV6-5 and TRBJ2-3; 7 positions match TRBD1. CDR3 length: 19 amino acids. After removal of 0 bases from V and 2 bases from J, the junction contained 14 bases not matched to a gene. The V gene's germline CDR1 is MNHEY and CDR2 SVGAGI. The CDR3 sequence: CASSYSTLTRQGATDTQYF. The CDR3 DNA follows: TGTGCCAGCAGTTACTCCACCTTAACACGACAGGGCGCCACAGATACGCAGTATTTT.